The 22 T cell receptor beta chains given below trace back to one sample, sequenced in a study of blood T cell repertoires in COVID-19. The data were produced by immunoSEQ multiplex PCR, yet TCRdb's version contains in-frame clones alone and is incomplete. Of roughly 230,000 clones listed, 82% are singletons. Sample: PBMCs or T cells enriched from blood (not recorded which). These receptors originate from a woman between 55 and 75 years old who had recovered from COVID-19.

J is TRBJ1-2 and V is TRBV21-1; the table gives TRBD1 as D, unverified against the DNA. TRBV21-1 has pseudogene status. CDR3 length: 15 residues. Here the CDR3 reads CASSKRSDRANGYTF. The CDR3 DNA is TGTGCCAGCAGCAAAAGGTCGGACAGGGCCAATGGCTACACCTTC.

The chain employs TRBV5-1 and TRBJ1-3, with no clear D. The germline V gene encodes CDR1 SGHRS and CDR2 YFSETQ. CDR3 length: 16 residues. The V end was cut by 4 bases, the J end by 0 bases, with 14 bases between. The CDR3 DNA follows: TGCGCCAGCAGCCGCCACCGAACTAGCTCTGGAAACACCATATATTTT. It translates to CASSRHRTSSGNTIYF.

V usage is TRBV3-1 (or the pseudogene TRBV3-2) and J usage is TRBJ2-1; D might be TRBD2 (7 bases). CDR3 length equals 17 residues. Germline V gene lookup returns CDR1 LGHDT and CDR2 YNNKEL (reference sequence). With 7 bases removed from V and 4 bases from J, the gap between germline ends came to 23 bases. The CDR3 loop is CASTMGGGGRGYNEQFF. The CDR3 nucleotides read TGTGCCAGCACCATGGGTGGGGGCGGGAGAGGGTACAATGAGCAGTTCTTC.

The rearrangement links TRBV7-6 to TRBJ2-5, with no clear D. CDR3 size: 11 residues. The V end lost 5 bases, the J end lost 5 bases, and 6 bases lay between the germline ends. Per the germline V gene, CDR1 is SGHVS and CDR2 is FNYEAQ. In DNA, the CDR3 is TGTGCCAGCAGCCAGAGGGAGACCCAGTACTTC. It is translated as CASSQRETQYF. The variable domain in full, completed from reference TRBV7-6 and TRBJ2-5, reads GAGVSQSPRYKVTKRGQDVALRCDPISGHVSLYWYRQALGQGPEFLTYFNYEAQQDKSGLPNDRFSAERPEGSISTLTIQRTEQRDSAMYRCASSQRETQYFGPGTRLLVL.

This clone was detected only a few times. The chain couples TRBV7-2 to TRBJ1-6, with D perhaps matching TRBD1 (5 bases). Trimming removed 5 bases at V and 0 bases at J, with 11 bases between. Germline assignment: CDR1 SGHTA and CDR2 FQGNSA. The length of the CDR3 is 16 residues. DNA for the CDR3: TGTGCCAGCAGCCAAGGACAATCCTCCTATAATTCACCCCTCCACTTT. Encoded protein: CASSQGQSSYNSPLHF.

This clone was picked up one time. The chain has TRBV2 and TRBJ2-7; D is undetermined. This CDR3 has 12 amino acids. CDR1 and CDR2 (germline): SNHLY, FYNNEI. V lost 2 bases to trimming and J lost 2 bases, with 4 bases between them. CDR3 in DNA: TGTGCCAGCAGTGAATCTGCCTACGAGCAGTACTTC. Protein sequence: CASSESAYEQYF. Drawing the rest from reference TRBV2 and TRBJ2-7, the complete variable domain is EPEVTQTPSHQVTQMGQEVILRCVPISNHLYFYWYRQILGQKVEFLVSFYNNEISEKSEIFDDQFSVERPDGSNFTLKIRSTKLEDSAMYFCASSESAYEQYFGPGTRLTVT.

The chain carries TRBV15 and TRBJ1-1, with 8 bases lining up with TRBD1. Germline V gives CDR1 LNHNV, CDR2 YYDKDF (reference sequence). The CDR3 has 13 residues. The J segment lost 10 bases and the V segment lost 3 bases, leaving 7 bases of the junction unmatched. The CDR3 reads CATSRDRVGRAFF. The CDR3 bases are TGTGCCACCAGCAGGGACAGGGTCGGGCGAGCTTTCTTT.

The J gene is TRBJ2-7, the V gene TRBV2, with a tentative D call TRBD1 (5 bases). CDR1 SNHLY and CDR2 FYNNEI come from the germline V gene. Trimming stripped 5 bases from V and 0 bases from J, with 8 bases between. This CDR3 has 13 residues. CDR3 in amino acids: CASSLQVSYEQYF. For the CDR3, the DNA is TGTGCCAGCAGTTTACAGGTCTCCTACGAGCAGTACTTC.

The chain couples TRBV7-7 to TRBJ2-7; TRBD1 agrees at 9 bases. CDR3 length: 15 residues. Per the germline V gene, CDR1 is SSHAT and CDR2 is FNYEAQ (reference sequence). With V trimmed by 1 base and J by 4 bases, 5 bases remained unmatched. CDR3 DNA sequence: TGTGCCAGCAGCTTAGAACAGGGGGCCGGATACGAGCAGTACTTC. This sequence encodes CASSLEQGAGYEQYF.

The chain links TRBV27 to TRBJ2-1; 7 bases line up with TRBD2. V lost 1 base to trimming and J lost 8 bases; unmatched junction nucleotides: 8. CDR3 length: 15 residues. The germline V gene has CDR1 MNHEY and CDR2 SMNVEV (reference sequence). The CDR3 loop reads CASSLWGRVFDEQFF. The CDR3 DNA reads TGTGCCAGCAGTTTATGGGGGAGGGTATTTGATGAGCAGTTCTTC.

This chain uses TRBV19 with TRBJ1-3, with unresolved D. Trimming took off 2 bases at V and 3 bases at J, with 11 bases between the two ends. Germline CDR1 is LNHDA and CDR2 is SQIVND (reference sequence). This CDR3 contains 15 residues. The CDR3 sequence is CASSIRRPGGNTIYF. The CDR3 DNA follows: TGTGCCAGTAGTATAAGAAGGCCGGGTGGAAACACCATATATTTT.

This clone showed up just a few times. A junction end diverges from the germline sequence, so it may reflect a read error. V usage is TRBV4-3 and J usage is TRBJ1-1, with D uncertain. Per germline, CDR1 LGHNA and CDR2 YSLEER. The CDR3 has 16 residues. The CDR3 region has the DNA TGCGCCAGCAGCAAAGAGGAGGCCACACCGAACACTGAAGCTTTCTTT. Encoded protein: CASSKEEATPNTEAFF.

This clone was seen only once. The chain is built from TRBV6-5 and TRBJ1-2; tentatively, D is TRBD1 (5 bases). CDR3 length: 14 amino acids. The V and J ends lost 0 bases and 4 bases respectively, with 9 bases between them. CDR1 MNHEY and CDR2 SVGAGI come from the germline V gene. The CDR3 sequence is CASSYSGTLYGYTF. CDR3 coding DNA: TGTGCCAGCAGTTACTCTGGGACTCTCTATGGCTACACCTTC.

With respect to this clone: This CDR3 is also generated by other DNA sequences in the sample. This chain links TRBV18 with TRBJ1-1, with D possibly TRBD1 on 5 matching bases. The V gene's germline CDR1 is KGHSH and CDR2 LQKENI. V was shortened by 3 bases and J by 3 bases, with 8 bases between the two germline ends. The CDR3 is 13 residues long. CDR3 residues: CASSPPRDTEAFF. As DNA, the CDR3 is TGTGCCAGCTCACCGCCCAGGGACACTGAAGCTTTCTTT.

The chain combines TRBV7-6 with TRBJ2-3, with D tentatively TRBD2 (5 bases). The germline CDR1 and CDR2 sequences are SGHVS and FNYEAQ. The CDR3 has 14 amino acids. V lost 7 bases and J lost 2, with 13 bases in between. This CDR3 reads CASTSGRATDTQYF. The CDR3 DNA is TGTGCCAGCACCTCGGGGAGAGCCACAGATACGCAGTATTTT. Looking up the rest from reference TRBV7-6 and TRBJ2-3 gives the full variable domain: GAGVSQSPRYKVTKRGQDVALRCDPISGHVSLYWYRQALGQGPEFLTYFNYEAQQDKSGLPNDRFSAERPEGSISTLTIQRTEQRDSAMYRCASTSGRATDTQYFGPGTRLTVL.

This clone was detected only once. The chain carries TRBV5-1 and TRBJ1-1; TRBD1 aligns across 8 bases. The germline gives CDR1 SGHRS, CDR2 YFSETQ. The CDR3 extends over 15 amino acids. V gave up 4 bases and J gave up 2 bases; unmatched junction bases: 7. CDR3 in amino acids: CASSLQGGYNTEAFF. The CDR3 nucleotides are TGCGCCAGCAGCCTACAGGGGGGGTATAACACTGAAGCTTTCTTT. Full variable domain (remainder filled in from reference TRBV5-1 and TRBJ1-1): KAGVTQTPRYLIKTRGQQVTLSCSPISGHRSVSWYQQTPGQGLQFLFEYFSETQRNKGNFPGRFSGRQFSNSRSEMNVSTLELGDSALYLCASSLQGGYNTEAFFGQGTRLTVV.

The chain combines TRBV6-5 with TRBJ2-7, with a weak D call TRBD1 (5 bases). Trimming shortened V by 2 bases and J by 6 bases, and 14 bases separated the two germline ends. Germline V gives CDR1 MNHEY, CDR2 SVGAGI. The CDR3 is 14 residues long. The CDR3: CASSYRISTGEQYF. CDR3 sequence (DNA): TGTGCCAGCAGTTACAGGATCAGTACAGGCGAGCAGTACTTC.

The rearrangement links TRBV6-5 to TRBJ2-1; tentatively, D is TRBD1 (5 bases). The ends were cut back, 4 bases at V and 9 bases at J, with 22 bases in the middle. Germline CDR1 is MNHEY and CDR2 is SVGAGI. The CDR3 consists of 16 residues. CDR3 sequence reads: CASSFSGVLDNGEQFF. The DNA for the CDR3 is TGTGCCAGCAGTTTCTCTGGGGTTTTGGACAATGGTGAGCAGTTCTTC.

The chain recombines TRBV11-2 with TRBJ1-4, with 7 bases matching TRBD1. Looked up from germline, CDR1 is SGHAT and CDR2 is FQNNGV. This CDR3 spans 14 amino acids. V was pared by 2 bases and J by 8 bases, with 5 bases of the junction left unmatched. In DNA, the CDR3 is TGTGCCAGCAGCTTACGACAGGGCAGGGAAAAACTGTTTTTT. Encoded protein: CASSLRQGREKLFF.

The chain is built from TRBV9 and TRBJ1-3, with 7 bases identical to TRBD1. This CDR3 comprises 17 residues. V trimming: 4 bases; J trimming: 0 bases; junction bases outside the gene matches: 10. Germline-derived CDR1 and CDR2 are SGDLS and YYNGEE. CDR3 region: CASSLDRKVGSGNTIYF. In DNA form, the CDR3 reads TGTGCCAGCAGCCTGGACAGGAAAGTTGGCTCTGGAAACACCATATATTTT.

The chain joins TRBV5-5 to TRBJ2-1; tentatively, D is TRBD2 (6 bases). V was clipped by 2 bases and J by 4 bases, with 10 bases between them. CDR1 SGHKS and CDR2 YYEKEE come from the germline V gene (reference sequence). This CDR3 contains 14 residues. The CDR3 DNA follows: TGTGCCAGCAGCTTTGGGGACTTATACAATGAGCAGTTCTTC. Its translation: CASSFGDLYNEQFF.

The CDR3 region is CASSLVRGEKLFF. CDR3 nucleotide sequence: TGTGCCAGCAGTTTAGTCAGGGGTGAAAAACTGTTTTTT. The V gene is TRBV27, the J gene TRBJ1-4; D is possibly TRBD1 (6 bases). The V end lost 2 bases, the J end lost 7 bases, and 8 bases lay between the germline ends. The CDR3 spans 13 residues. Germline assignment: CDR1 MNHEY and CDR2 SMNVEV (reference sequence).